One sample yielded the 14 T cell receptor beta chains listed below, sequenced in a study of cytomegalovirus exposure and HLA in healthy donors. TCRdb's copy holds only in-frame clones and misses some; the assay was immunoSEQ multiplex PCR. Here the sample spans about 160,000 clones, more than 70% being singletons. Sequenced: PBMCs. Every receptor here comes from a man between 18 and 29 years old in good health and CMV-seronegative.

The V call is TRBV19, the J call TRBJ2-6; D is ambiguous. This CDR3 is 17 amino acids long. From germline, CDR1 is LNHDA and CDR2 SQIVND (reference sequence). V was pared by 5 bases and J by 0 bases, with 14 bases between. CDR3: CASSESTSSSGANVLTF. In DNA, the CDR3 is TGTGCCAGTAGTGAAAGCACCTCAAGCTCTGGGGCCAACGTCCTGACTTTC.

The V call is TRBV28, the J call TRBJ1-1; D may be TRBD1 (6 bases). The V gene's germline CDR1 is MDHEN and CDR2 SYDVKM. This CDR3 is built from 13 residues. V was pared by 6 bases and J by 1 base, with 9 bases between. DNA of the CDR3: TGTGCCAGCAGCCGGGGACAGAACACTGAAGCTTTCTTT. As protein: CASSRGQNTEAFF.

The genes are TRBV9 and TRBJ2-5, with TRBD1 matching 8 bases. This CDR3 is 14 amino acids long. V lost 4 bases, J lost 4 bases, and 6 bases stayed unmatched. Looked up from germline, CDR1 is SGDLS and CDR2 is YYNGEE. CDR3 coding DNA: TGTGCCAGCAGCTCCAGGACAGGGCTAGAGACCCAGTACTTC. Translating it yields CASSSRTGLETQYF.

V usage is TRBV2 and J usage is TRBJ2-3, with no clear D. Trimming pared 4 bases from V and 6 bases from J, leaving 14 bases between. The CDR3 totals 14 residues. The germline CDR1 and CDR2 sequences are SNHLY and FYNNEI. In DNA form, the CDR3 reads TGTGCCAGCAGTGTGCGGCAGTCCGGGGATACGCAGTATTTT. It translates to CASSVRQSGDTQYF.

The rearrangement uses TRBV5-1 and TRBJ2-1; possibly TRBD2 for D (7 bases). V lost 4 bases and J 8 bases, leaving 13 bases between the germline ends. Germline loops: CDR1 SGHRS, CDR2 YFSETQ. The CDR3 has 13 residues. CDR3 nucleotides: TGCGCCAGCAGCACCGGGGGGCCCCATGAGCAGTTCTTC. The encoded protein is CASSTGGPHEQFF.

V usage is TRBV18 and J usage is TRBJ1-6; 9 nucleotides align to TRBD1. V lost 4 bases to trimming and J lost 9 bases; unmatched junction nucleotides: 10. CDR3 length equals 16 residues. From germline, CDR1 is KGHSH and CDR2 LQKENI. The CDR3 here is CASSQTGQGSGSPLHF. CDR3 coding DNA: TGTGCCAGCTCACAAACGGGACAGGGAAGCGGTTCACCCCTCCACTTT.

The rearrangement uses TRBV6-5 and TRBJ2-7; D may be TRBD2 (5 bases). The CDR3 consists of 12 residues. V was shortened by 2 bases and J by 6 bases, with 8 bases between the two germline ends. CDR1 MNHEY and CDR2 SVGAGI come from the germline V gene. CDR3 nucleotide sequence: TGTGCCAGCAGTTACCCAGGAGGCGAGCAGTACTTC. Translating it yields CASSYPGGEQYF.

The V gene is TRBV2, the J gene TRBJ1-2, with no clear D. Trimming removed 4 bases at V and 8 bases at J, with 14 bases between. The CDR3 runs to 13 residues. Per the germline V gene, CDR1 is SNHLY and CDR2 is FYNNEI. The CDR3 loop is CASSAGGAYGYTF. Here the CDR3 DNA reads TGTGCCAGCAGTGCAGGAGGCGCGTACGGCTACACCTTC.

This sequence joins TRBV6-5 and TRBJ2-1; 10 nucleotides match TRBD1. CDR1 and CDR2 (germline): MNHEY, SVGAGI. CDR3 length equals 15 residues. J lost 2 bases, V lost 8 bases, and 6 bases had no gene match. DNA of the CDR3: TGTGCCAGCCGAAGCGGGACAGGGGCCTACAATGAGCAGTTCTTC. It yields the protein CASRSGTGAYNEQFF.

J is TRBJ1-1 and V is TRBV11-2, with 7 bases aligning to TRBD1. Germline trimming cut 6 bases from V and 3 bases from J; bases unmatched to any gene: 7. The germline gives CDR1 SGHAT, CDR2 FQNNGV. The CDR3 length is 14 residues. CDR3: CASSAEGAYTEAFF. The CDR3 DNA reads as TGTGCCAGCAGTGCTGAGGGGGCGTACACTGAAGCTTTCTTT.

The chain uses TRBV5-1 and TRBJ2-3; 7 nucleotides line up with TRBD2. This CDR3 has 16 amino acids. Germline V gives CDR1 SGHRS, CDR2 YFSETQ. The ends lost 6 bases at V and 1 base at J; junction bases unmatched: 11. The CDR3 sequence is CASTTSIAGGTDTQYF. The CDR3 DNA is TGCGCCAGCACCACCTCCATTGCGGGAGGCACAGATACGCAGTATTTT. Combining the CDR3 with reference TRBV5-1 and TRBJ2-3 gives the whole variable domain KAGVTQTPRYLIKTRGQQVTLSCSPISGHRSVSWYQQTPGQGLQFLFEYFSETQRNKGNFPGRFSGRQFSNSRSEMNVSTLELGDSALYLCASTTSIAGGTDTQYFGPGTRLTVL.

The V gene is TRBV19, the J gene TRBJ1-1; D not certain. The CDR3 has 11 amino acids. The V gene's germline CDR1 is LNHDA and CDR2 SQIVND (reference sequence). The CDR3 loop is CAAGRNTEAFF. In DNA form, the CDR3 reads TGTGCGGCCGGGAGGAACACTGAAGCTTTCTTT. Full variable domain (missing parts from reference TRBV19 and TRBJ1-1): DGGITQSPKYLFRKEGQNVTLSCEQNLNHDAMYWYRQDPGQGLRLIYYSQIVNDFQKGDIAEGYSVSREKKESFPLTVTSAQKNPTAFYLCAAGRNTEAFFGQGTRLTVV.

The rearrangement uses TRBV7-9 and TRBJ1-1; D gene ambiguous. V was pared by 4 bases and J by 1 base, with 7 bases between. Germline V gives CDR1 SEHNR, CDR2 FQNEAQ (reference sequence). This CDR3 is built from 13 residues. The CDR3, as DNA: TGTGCCAGCAGCTCCCAAGCGAACACTGAAGCTTTCTTT. Its protein is CASSSQANTEAFF.

The chain combines TRBV14 with TRBJ1-3, with D uncertain. From germline, CDR1 is SGHDN and CDR2 FVKESK. This CDR3 region has 16 residues. The V end lost 4 bases, the J end lost 4 bases, and 17 bases lay between the germline ends. The CDR3: CASSRPRTGSGNTIYF. CDR3 coding DNA: TGTGCCAGCAGCCGTCCCCGAACGGGGTCCGGAAACACCATATATTTT.